The rows below give T cell receptor beta chains drawn from one sample of a study of neoadjuvant nivolumab and ipilimumab in lung cancer. Libraries were prepared by immunoSEQ multiplex PCR; TCRdb keeps only in-frame clonotypes and omits some of them. Of approximately 40,000 clones detected, 89% appear once; the ten largest clones hold 2.5% to 3.5%. Sequenced here: peripheral blood, sampled before neoadjuvant nivolumab, alone or with ipilimumab. The receptor set was obtained from an adult with non-small cell lung cancer. Each CDR3 is given with its conserved first and last residue. D genes are given only for firm matches. Only part of the rows carry a size: once, few, many, or a class if the clone is expanded.

D gene,clone size,V gene,J gene,CDR3 DNA,CDR3 protein
TRBD1,NA,TRBV5-4,TRBJ2-7,TGTGCCAGCAGCTTAGGATCCGGACAGGGCGCCTACGAGCAGTACTTC,CASSLGSGQGAYEQYF
NA,NA,TRBV7-3,TRBJ2-5,TGTGCCAGCAGCTTAAAAGGCTCGTATCCCCAAGAGACCCAGTACTTC,CASSLKGSYPQETQYF
TRBD2,NA,TRBV5-1,TRBJ2-2,TGCGCCAGCAGCTCCTCGACTAGCGGGATTCCGGGCACCGGGGAGCTGTTTTTT,CASSSSTSGIPGTGELFF
NA,NA,TRBV7-3,TRBJ1-2,TGTGCCAGCAGCCCGAGTCCGCAACTCCCCTATGGCTACACCTTC,CASSPSPQLPYGYTF
TRBD2,once,TRBV11-3,TRBJ2-3,TGTGCCAGCAGCCTCGGACTAGCGGGGGCGGGTGATACGCAGTATTTT,CASSLGLAGAGDTQYF
NA,NA,TRBV5-1,TRBJ2-3,TGCGCCAGCAGCTCGGACTCCGCCACAGATACGCAGTATTTT,CASSSDSATDTQYF
NA,NA,TRBV18,TRBJ2-1,TGTGCCAGCTCACTCTTCGGGGGGGACAGGGTTCTCCGTACCGACAATGAGCAGTTCTTC,CASSLFGGDRVLRTDNEQFF
NA,NA,TRBV5-1,TRBJ2-7,TGCGCCAGCAGAAGAGGACAGTCCTACGAGCAGTACTTC,CASRRGQSYEQYF
TRBD2,NA,TRBV4-1,TRBJ2-1,TGCGCCAGCAGCCAGCCGGGACTAGCTGAGCAGTTCTTC,CASSQPGLAEQFF
TRBD2,NA,TRBV7-3,TRBJ2-1,TGTGCCAGCAGCTTAACTCCGGGACTAGGGGGTAACAATGAGCAGTTCTTC,CASSLTPGLGGNNEQFF
NA,NA,TRBV7-9,TRBJ2-7,TGTGCCAGCAGCCTCAATTTCGAGCAGTACTTC,CASSLNFEQYF
TRBD1,NA,TRBV7-3,TRBJ2-5,TGTGCCAGCAGCTTACGCGACAGGGGGCAGGGAGAGACCCAGTACTTC,CASSLRDRGQGETQYF
NA,NA,TRBV30,TRBJ2-1,TGTGCCTGGAGTGTGGTCTACAATGAGCAGTTCTTC,CAWSVVYNEQFF
TRBD2,NA,TRBV5-4,TRBJ2-2,TGTGCCAGCAGCGCGGGACTAGGTGAACCCGGGGAGCTGTTTTTT,CASSAGLGEPGELFF
NA,NA,TRBV9,TRBJ1-4,TGTGCCAGCAGCGAGGATCCTAATGAAAAACTGTTTTTT,CASSEDPNEKLFF
TRBD2,once,TRBV7-9,TRBJ2-7,TGTGCCAGCAGCTTCTTAGCGGGGCCCTACGAGCAGTACTTC,CASSFLAGPYEQYF
TRBD2,NA,TRBV6-5,TRBJ2-1,TGTGCCAGCAGTTCGGGGGGATCGGGTTACAATGAGCAGTTCTTC,CASSSGGSGYNEQFF
NA,NA,TRBV2,TRBJ2-7,TGTGCCAGCAGTGACAGGCCACTCTACGAGCAGTACTTC,CASSDRPLYEQYF
NA,NA,TRBV30,TRBJ2-5,TGTGCCTGGAGTGTGCTGGAGACCCAGTACTTC,CAWSVLETQYF
NA,NA,TRBV6-1,TRBJ1-3,TGTGCCAGCAGTGAAAGAAGGGGGGGAAACTCTGGAAACACCATATATTTT,CASSERRGGNSGNTIYF
TRBD2,NA,TRBV5-4,TRBJ2-1,TGTGCCAGCAGCCCCGGGGGGGGCTCCTACAATGAGCAGTTCTTC,CASSPGGGSYNEQFF
NA,NA,TRBV5-4,TRBJ2-7,TGTGCCAGCTCCAGGGACATCTCCGAGCAGTACTTC,CASSRDISEQYF
TRBD2,once,TRBV7-9,TRBJ2-3,TGTGCCAGCAGGCCCGGGACTAGCGGGGGGAACACGCAGTATTTT,CASRPGTSGGNTQYF
NA,NA,TRBV29-1,TRBJ2-3,TGCAGCGTCAACCCTCTACAGGCAGATACGCAGTATTTT,CSVNPLQADTQYF
NA,NA,TRBV6-1,TRBJ2-7,TGTGCCAGCAGTGTTACCGGGACCTCAGGAGACGAGCAGTACTTC,CASSVTGTSGDEQYF
NA,NA,TRBV30,TRBJ1-4,TGTGCCTGGAGCCAAGTAGGGGGAGCAACTAATGAAAAACTGTTTTTT,CAWSQVGGATNEKLFF
NA,NA,TRBV18,TRBJ1-1,TGTGCCAGCTCACAAGGACTGACCCAGAACACTGAAGCTTTCTTT,CASSQGLTQNTEAFF
TRBD2,NA,TRBV30,TRBJ2-1,TGTGCCTGGGAGGAGGGACTAGCGTCCGACAATGAGCAGTTCTTC,CAWEEGLASDNEQFF
NA,NA,TRBV2,TRBJ1-4,TGTGCCAGCGGGGGTGAAAAACTGTTTTTT,CASGGEKLFF
NA,few,TRBV19,TRBJ1-5,TGTGCCAGTAGTATCGGAGCGGCGGGGAGCAATCAGCCCCAGCATTTT,CASSIGAAGSNQPQHF
TRBD2,NA,TRBV10-2,TRBJ2-7,TGCGCCAGCAGTGATAGGGCCACCGGGACTAGCTCCCACGAGCAGTACTTC,CASSDRATGTSSHEQYF
NA,NA,TRBV6-1,TRBJ1-2,TGTGCCACCGGACGAATACAGGGTAGCTATGGCTACACCTTC,CATGRIQGSYGYTF
NA,NA,TRBV7-9,TRBJ2-1,TGTGCCAGCAGCTTAACCGGGGACTACAATGAGCAGTTCTTC,CASSLTGDYNEQFF
TRBD2,NA,TRBV5-4,TRBJ2-7,TGTGCTACTAGCGGAAGCTCCTACGAGCAGTACTTC,CATSGSSYEQYF
NA,NA,TRBV2,TRBJ2-7,TGTGCCAGCAGGGCGATGGTCGAGCAGTACTTC,CASRAMVEQYF
NA,NA,TRBV18,TRBJ2-2,TGTGCCAGCTCACCACCGAACACCGGGGAGCTGTTTTTT,CASSPPNTGELFF
TRBD1,NA,TRBV7-7,TRBJ2-7,TGTGCCAGCAGCCGGGACAGGGGCCACGAGCAGTACTTC,CASSRDRGHEQYF
NA,once,TRBV6-4,TRBJ2-3,TGTGCCAGCAGTGATGGTCGGTTTGAGTCAGATACGCAGTATTTT,CASSDGRFESDTQYF
NA,NA,TRBV19,TRBJ2-3,TGTGCCAGTAGTTCCCAGCGGGATACGCAGTATTTT,CASSSQRDTQYF
NA,NA,TRBV19,TRBJ1-5,TGTGCCAGTAGTATCGACGGGGATCAGCCCCAGCATTTT,CASSIDGDQPQHF
NA,NA,TRBV30,TRBJ1-2,TGTGCCTGGAGTGTACACAGATTTTCAAACTATGGCTACACCTTC,CAWSVHRFSNYGYTF
NA,once,TRBV9,TRBJ2-7,TGTGCCAGCAGCGTAGATATTGGGCTTTACGAGCAGTACTTC,CASSVDIGLYEQYF
TRBD2,NA,TRBV10-3,TRBJ2-7,TGTGCCATCAGTGCCTTGGGGCTAGCGGGGGGATACGAGCAGTACTTC,CAISALGLAGGYEQYF
NA,NA,TRBV6-6,TRBJ1-2,TGTGCCAGCAGTTACGAGGACACCCTCTATGGCTACACCTTC,CASSYEDTLYGYTF
NA,NA,TRBV19,TRBJ2-7,TGTGCCAGTAGTCCCGGGACGGGGCCCTACGAGCAGTACTTC,CASSPGTGPYEQYF
TRBD1,few,TRBV6-5,TRBJ2-7,TGTGCCAGCAGTCTTTGGGGACAGGGAATCGACGAGCAGTACTTC,CASSLWGQGIDEQYF
NA,NA,TRBV5-1,TRBJ2-7,TGCGCCAGCAGCTTGTATCGGGGGAAAAGCTCCTACGAGCAGTACTTC,CASSLYRGKSSYEQYF
NA,NA,TRBV20-1,TRBJ2-7,TGCAGTGCTAGCTCTTACTACGAGCAGTACTTC,CSASSYYEQYF
NA,NA,TRBV25-1,TRBJ2-7,TGTGCCAGCAGTGAAACAGGGCCCTCCTACGAGCAGTACTTC,CASSETGPSYEQYF
NA,NA,TRBV2,TRBJ1-5,TGTGCCAGCAGTGGGGTCGGCGGGGATCAGCCCCAGCATTTT,CASSGVGGDQPQHF
TRBD1,NA,TRBV5-1,TRBJ2-7,TGCGCCAGCAGCAGAACAGGGGGCCGGGAGCAGTACTTC,CASSRTGGREQYF
NA,NA,TRBV9,TRBJ2-5,TGTGCCAGCAGCGTAGGATTAAGCGTGAAAGAGACCCAGTACTTC,CASSVGLSVKETQYF
NA,once,TRBV27,TRBJ1-5,TGTGCCACCGGGGGCGGGTTCCAAAATCAGCCCCAGCATTTT,CATGGGFQNQPQHF